The T cell receptor (beta chain) described here comes from a study of T cells in Graves' hyperthyroidism and ophthalmopathy. Broader study findings: The model made its ophthalmopathy prediction, and onset followed a median approximately six months later.

A note on this clonotype: The antigen remains undetermined.

The CDR3 regions of TCR beta were amplified from RNA transcripts. A first-round RT-PCR of the TCR CDR3 used the HTBI primer set. Via MiXCR, TCRdb re-called the multiplex PCR reads, giving one row per CDR3 protein. The data contain fewer than 750,000 distinct CDR3 sequences, roughly 46% of them singletons. This CDR3 comprises 14 residues. The V gene lost 6 bases and the J gene lost 4 bases, with 12 bases spanning the gap. Germline V gene sequence: CDR1 SEHNR, CDR2 FQNEAQ (reference sequence). Stable Graves' hyperthyroidism meant no ophthalmopathy progression within 18 months. Among the patients, aged 18 to 65, hyperthyroidism was newly diagnosed and had lasted under 2 months. Based on clinical symptoms, serum thyroxine and TRAb, thyroid ultrasound and orbital computed tomography, diagnoses were reached.

Sequences were obtained from peripheral blood or thyroid tissue (not recorded which). The clonotype was recovered from a woman aged 18-29 years with Graves' hyperthyroidism. The chain is built from TRBV7-9 and TRBJ1-4; no definite D call. The CDR3 DNA sequence: TGTGCCAGCAGAGACACAGCCCATAATGAAAAACTGTTTTTT. Its translation is CASRDTAHNEKLFF.